This T cell receptor beta chain was recovered during a study of CD8 T cells in ankylosing spondylitis (dated by TCRdb to 2016 to 2017). Regarding the complete study: To find TCR variants linked to disease, the study profiled T cell receptor beta repertoires in ankylosing spondylitis patients and healthy donors. The full study cohort was made up of 25 ankylosing spondylitis patients and over 90 healthy donors. Samples of peripheral blood were taken, and for ankylosing spondylitis patients, synovial fluid was collected as well.

The sample holds many counts of this clonotype. Its antigen target is currently unknown. One base away there is no much larger clone; base qualities are not given. The cysteine opens and the phenylalanine closes a CDR3 of 15 amino acids. Just the 45-base CDR3 DNA is kept, in frame starting at base 1. Trimming removed 2 bases from V and 4 bases from J; the gene matches leave 1 base unexplained. The germline V gene (reference sequence) sets CDR1 to LGHDT and CDR2 to YNNKEL. Overall study outcomes, separate from this receptor: Blood from ankylosing spondylitis patients appeared to be characterized by a TCR beta motif composed of several highly homologous amino acid variants. Some motif variants were previously reported in synovial fluid and blood of reactive arthritis patients, suggesting common disease-initiation mechanisms. According to the report, matched synovial fluid samples from ankylosing spondylitis patients were significantly enriched for the disease-linked clones. In peripheral blood, the disease-linked clones were found at relatively low frequencies and had a CD8+ phenotype.

Sequencing instrument: Illumina HiSeq 2500. TCR beta libraries were prepared by quantitative 5'-RACE with molecular barcodes. On the study's bioinformatics: A new computational method, built on a probabilistic model of VDJ rearrangement, was used to identify disease-linked TCR variants. TCRdb redid the processing of the public reads, applying fastp at Q25 and MiXCR, and retained in-frame beta chains. Each CDR3 protein appears once, grouped with its most common genes and DNA. TCRdb's processing, not the authors', yielded these V and J calls. The sample includes roughly 120,000 distinct CDR3 sequences, with more than 6.5% observed a single time. Jointly, the top ten make up 9.5% to 15% of the sample.

The sequence was collected from a male donor with ankylosing spondylitis or in good health (not recorded which). Material for sequencing was blood, either unsorted or a sorted T cell fraction (not recorded which). Here the chain combines TRBV3-1 and TRBJ2-2; 10 central bases correspond to TRBD2. The nucleotide sequence is given as TGTGCCAGCAGCCAATTAGCGGGGGGCACCGGGGAGCTGTTTTTT. Its product reads: CASSQLAGGTGELFF.